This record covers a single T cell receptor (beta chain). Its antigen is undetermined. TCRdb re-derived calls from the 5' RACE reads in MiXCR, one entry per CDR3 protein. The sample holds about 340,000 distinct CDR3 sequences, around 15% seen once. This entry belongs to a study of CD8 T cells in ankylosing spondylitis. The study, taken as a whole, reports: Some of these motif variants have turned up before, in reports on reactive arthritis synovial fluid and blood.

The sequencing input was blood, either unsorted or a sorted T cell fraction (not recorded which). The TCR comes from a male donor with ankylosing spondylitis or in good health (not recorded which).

CDR3 protein: CASSLPLEPQHF. CDR3 sequence (DNA): TGTGCCAGCAGCTTGCCCCTCGAGCCCCAGCATTTT. The V and J genes are TRBV5-6 and TRBJ1-5; D not resolved. V dropped 1 base and J dropped 8 bases, with 7 bases sitting between them. CDR3 size: 12 residues. Germline V gene sequence: CDR1 SGHDT, CDR2 YYEEEE.